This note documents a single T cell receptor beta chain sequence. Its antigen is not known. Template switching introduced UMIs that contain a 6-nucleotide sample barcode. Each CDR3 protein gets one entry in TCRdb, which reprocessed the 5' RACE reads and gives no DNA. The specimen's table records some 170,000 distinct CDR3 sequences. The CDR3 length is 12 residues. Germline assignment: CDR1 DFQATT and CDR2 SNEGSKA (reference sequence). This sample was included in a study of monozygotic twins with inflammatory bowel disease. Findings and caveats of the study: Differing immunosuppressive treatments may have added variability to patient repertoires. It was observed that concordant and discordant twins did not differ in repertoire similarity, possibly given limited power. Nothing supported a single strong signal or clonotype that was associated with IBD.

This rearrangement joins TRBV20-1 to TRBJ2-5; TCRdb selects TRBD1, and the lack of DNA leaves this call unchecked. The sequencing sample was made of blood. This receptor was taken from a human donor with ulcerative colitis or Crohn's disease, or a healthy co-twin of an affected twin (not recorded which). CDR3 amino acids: CSASNRGETQYF.